Described below is a single TCR beta chain sequence and its context. This specimen comes from a study of blood T cell repertoires in COVID-19. Study-wide background: The study drew acute and convalescent COVID-19 samples from the United States, Italy and Spain.

The CDR3 is 15 amino acids. Looked up from germline, CDR1 is SNHLY and CDR2 is FYNNEI. With 2 bases removed from V and 3 bases from J, the gap between germline ends came to 11 bases. Assay used: immunoSEQ multiplex PCR; TCRdb lists only in-frame clones, some missing. The sample lists about 69,000 clones; more than 75% were seen once. The sequenced sample consisted of peripheral blood. This chain links TRBV2 with TRBJ2-1, with D tentatively TRBD2 (7 bases). This receptor was taken from a man aged 40-55 years with COVID-19, enrolled during active disease. Here the CDR3 DNA reads TGTGCCAGCAGTGAACGGGGGGCGAGCTACAATGAGCAGTTCTTC. The encoded protein is CASSERGASYNEQFF.